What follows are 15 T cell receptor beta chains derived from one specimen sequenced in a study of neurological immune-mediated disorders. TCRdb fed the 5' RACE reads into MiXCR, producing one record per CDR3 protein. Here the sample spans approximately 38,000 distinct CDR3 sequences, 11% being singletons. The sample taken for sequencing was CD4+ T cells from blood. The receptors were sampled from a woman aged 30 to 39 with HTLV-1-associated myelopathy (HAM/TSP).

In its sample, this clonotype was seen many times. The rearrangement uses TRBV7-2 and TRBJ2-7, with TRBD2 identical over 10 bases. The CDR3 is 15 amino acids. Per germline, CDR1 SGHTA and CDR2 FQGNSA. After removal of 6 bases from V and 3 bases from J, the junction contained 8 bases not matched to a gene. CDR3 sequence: CASSSRSGGLYEQYF. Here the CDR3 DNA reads TGTGCCAGCAGTTCACGTAGCGGGGGGCTCTACGAGCAGTACTTC.

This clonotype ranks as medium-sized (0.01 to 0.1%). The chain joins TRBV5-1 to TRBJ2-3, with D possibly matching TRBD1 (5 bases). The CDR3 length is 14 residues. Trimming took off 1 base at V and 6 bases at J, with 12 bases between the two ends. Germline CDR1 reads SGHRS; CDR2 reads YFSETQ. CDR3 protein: CASSLSLGADTQYF. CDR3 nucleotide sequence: TGCGCCAGCAGCTTGAGTCTAGGGGCCGATACGCAGTATTTT.

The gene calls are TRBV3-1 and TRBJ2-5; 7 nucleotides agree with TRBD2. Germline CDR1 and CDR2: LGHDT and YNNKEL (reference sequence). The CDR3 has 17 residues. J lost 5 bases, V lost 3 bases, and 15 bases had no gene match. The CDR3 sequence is CASSQVLSGGSSETQYF. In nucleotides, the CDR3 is TGTGCCAGCAGCCAGGTTCTTTCTGGCGGGAGCTCGGAGACCCAGTACTTC.

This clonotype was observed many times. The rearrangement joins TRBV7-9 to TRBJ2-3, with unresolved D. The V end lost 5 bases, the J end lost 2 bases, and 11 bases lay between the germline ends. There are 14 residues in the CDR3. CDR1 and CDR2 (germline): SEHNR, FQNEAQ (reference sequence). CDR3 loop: CASSRHTDTDTQYF. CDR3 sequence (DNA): TGTGCCAGCAGCAGGCATACGGACACAGATACGCAGTATTTT.

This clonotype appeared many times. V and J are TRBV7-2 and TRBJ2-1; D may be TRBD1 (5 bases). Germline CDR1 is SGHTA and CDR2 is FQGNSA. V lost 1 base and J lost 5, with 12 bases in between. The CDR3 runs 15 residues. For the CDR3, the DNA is TGTGCCAGCAGCTTAGGGCAGGGTTGGGACAATGAGCAGTTCTTC. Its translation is CASSLGQGWDNEQFF. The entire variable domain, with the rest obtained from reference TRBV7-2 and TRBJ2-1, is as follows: GAGVSQSPSNKVTEKGKDVELRCDPISGHTALYWYRQSLGQGLEFLIYFQGNSAPDKSGLPSDRFSAERTGGSVSTLTIQRTQQEDSAVYLCASSLGQGWDNEQFFGPGTRLTVL.

The CDR3 protein is CASSFEPGQGLGGNTIYF. CDR3 sequence (DNA): TGTGCCAGCAGCTTTGAACCGGGACAGGGGCTAGGTGGAAACACCATATATTTT. V usage is TRBV7-9 and J usage is TRBJ1-3, with TRBD1 matching over 10 bases. CDR1 and CDR2 (germline): SEHNR, FQNEAQ (reference sequence). CDR3 length: 18 residues. The V segment lost 3 bases and the J segment 3 bases; nucleotides outside the gene matches: 11.

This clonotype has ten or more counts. CDR3 in amino acids: CSVEGQGWVEAFF. The DNA for the CDR3 is TGCAGTGTAGAGGGCCAGGGGTGGGTTGAAGCTTTCTTT. This chain joins TRBV20-1 and TRBJ1-1; perhaps TRBD1 as D (6 bases). V lost 7 bases, J lost 7 bases, and 19 bases lay in between. Germline-derived CDR1 and CDR2 are DFQATT and SNEGSKA (reference sequence). CDR3 length: 13 residues.

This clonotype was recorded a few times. The CDR3 loop reads CASSPGLGRRAGANTEAFF. The CDR3 DNA reads TGTGCCAGCTCACCGGGCCTGGGTCGCAGGGCTGGGGCGAACACTGAAGCTTTCTTT. The chain couples TRBV18 to TRBJ1-1, with D maybe TRBD1 (5 bases). Germline CDR1 and CDR2: KGHSH and LQKENI. The germline V and J ends were trimmed by 3 bases and 1 base, with 24 bases remaining between them. This CDR3 has 19 amino acids.

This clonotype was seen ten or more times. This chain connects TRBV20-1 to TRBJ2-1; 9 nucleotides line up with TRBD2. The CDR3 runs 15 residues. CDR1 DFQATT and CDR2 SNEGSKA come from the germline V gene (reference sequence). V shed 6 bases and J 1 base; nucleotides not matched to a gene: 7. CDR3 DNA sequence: TGCAGTGCACTAACTAGCGGGCTGTCCTACAATGAGCAGTTCTTC. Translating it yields CSALTSGLSYNEQFF.

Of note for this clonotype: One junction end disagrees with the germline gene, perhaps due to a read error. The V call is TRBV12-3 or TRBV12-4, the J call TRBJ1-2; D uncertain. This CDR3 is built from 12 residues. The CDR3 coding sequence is TGTGCCAGAAGTTTATCGGGGTATGGCTACACATTC. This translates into CARSLSGYGYTF.

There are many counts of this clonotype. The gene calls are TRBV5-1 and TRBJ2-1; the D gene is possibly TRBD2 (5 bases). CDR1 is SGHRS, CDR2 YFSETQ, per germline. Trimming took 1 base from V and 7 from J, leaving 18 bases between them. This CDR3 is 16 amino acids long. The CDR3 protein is CASSLSGLLLVNEQFF. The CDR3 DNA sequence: TGCGCCAGCAGCTTGTCAGGACTCCTCCTGGTGAATGAGCAGTTCTTC.

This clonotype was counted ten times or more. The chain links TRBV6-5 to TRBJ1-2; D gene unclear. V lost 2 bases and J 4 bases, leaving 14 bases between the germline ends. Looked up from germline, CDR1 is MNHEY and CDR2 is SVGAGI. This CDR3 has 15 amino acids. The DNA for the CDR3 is TGTGCCAGCAGTTACGTGGGCAGCGGGCTCTATGGCTACACCTTC. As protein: CASSYVGSGLYGYTF.

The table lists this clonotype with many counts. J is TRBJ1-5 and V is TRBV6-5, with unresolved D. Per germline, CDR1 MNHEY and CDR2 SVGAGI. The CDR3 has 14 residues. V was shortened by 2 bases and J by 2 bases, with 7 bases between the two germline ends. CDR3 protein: CASSYVARNQPQHF. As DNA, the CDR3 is TGTGCCAGCAGTTACGTGGCTCGCAATCAGCCCCAGCATTTT.

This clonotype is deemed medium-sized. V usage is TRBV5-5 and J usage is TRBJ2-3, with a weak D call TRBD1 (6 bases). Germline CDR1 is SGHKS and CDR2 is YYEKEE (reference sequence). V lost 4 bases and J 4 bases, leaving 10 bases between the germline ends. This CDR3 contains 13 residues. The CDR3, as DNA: TGTGCCAGCAGCGCAAAGGGGGCAGATACGCAGTATTTT. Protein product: CASSAKGADTQYF.

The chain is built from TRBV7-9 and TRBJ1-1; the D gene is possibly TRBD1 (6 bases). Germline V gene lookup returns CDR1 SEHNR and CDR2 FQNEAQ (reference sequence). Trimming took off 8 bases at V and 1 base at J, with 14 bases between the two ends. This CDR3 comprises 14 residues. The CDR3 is CASLRGQPNTEAFF. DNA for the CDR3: TGTGCCAGCCTAAGAGGACAGCCGAACACTGAAGCTTTCTTT.